What follows are 5 T cell receptor beta chains derived from one specimen sequenced in a study of CD8+ T cells in alopecia areata. Following extraction, RNA underwent reverse transcription to cDNA, which served as the sequencing template. Clones were sequenced by immunoSEQ multiplex PCR, and TCRdb holds only the in-frame ones, with some missing. The profile shows approximately 59,000 clones, roughly 44% of them singletons. Source: CD8+ T cells sorted from blood, taken at week 0. The receptors were sampled from a human donor with alopecia areata.

A few counts support this clone. CDR3 in amino acids: CATSRYRSSGANVLTF. As DNA, the CDR3 is TGTGCCACCAGCAGATACAGGAGCTCTGGGGCCAACGTCCTGACTTTC. The V gene is TRBV15, the J gene TRBJ2-6; a possible D gene is TRBD1 (5 bases). V lost 2 bases to trimming and J lost 0 bases, with 8 bases between them. The germline CDR1 and CDR2 sequences are LNHNV and YYDKDF (reference sequence). CDR3 length: 16 residues.

The table lists this clone with a few counts. CDR3 nucleotide sequence: TGTGCCAGCAGCTTGGTTCGTAGCGGGACTACAGATACGCAGTATTTT. Its translation is CASSLVRSGTTDTQYF. The genes are TRBV5-4 and TRBJ2-3; 8 nucleotides agree with TRBD2. Germline-derived CDR1 and CDR2 are SGHNT and YYREEE (reference sequence). The CDR3 consists of 16 residues. The ends lost 0 bases at V and 3 bases at J; junction bases unmatched: 6.

The rearrangement links TRBV9 to TRBJ2-7, with 8 bases lining up with TRBD2. This CDR3 has 14 residues. Looked up from germline, CDR1 is SGDLS and CDR2 is YYNGEE. V lost 2 bases and J lost 2; bases outside the gene matches: 3. Written as DNA, the CDR3 is TGTGCCAGCAGCGTTAGCGGGACCGCCTACGAGCAGTACTTC. It specifies CASSVSGTAYEQYF.

The chain uses TRBV27 and TRBJ2-1, with D perhaps TRBD2 (5 bases). V was shortened by 4 bases and J by 1 base, with 8 bases between the two germline ends. Germline V lookup: CDR1 MNHEY, CDR2 SMNVEV (reference sequence). This CDR3 has 14 amino acids. The CDR3 loop reads CASSWGASYNEQFF. As DNA, the CDR3 is TGTGCCAGCAGTTGGGGAGCTTCCTACAATGAGCAGTTCTTC.

DNA of the CDR3: TGTGCCAGCAGCCCGGGACTCTTATACGAGCAGTACTTC. Its protein is CASSPGLLYEQYF. The chain recombines TRBV7-9 with TRBJ2-7; possibly TRBD2 for D (6 bases). The CDR3 extends over 13 amino acids. CDR1 is SEHNR and CDR2 is FQNEAQ in the germline V gene (reference sequence). V lost 5 bases and J 4 bases, leaving 12 bases between the germline ends. The whole variable domain, filled in from reference TRBV7-9 and TRBJ2-7, reads DTGVSQNPRHKITKRGQNVTFRCDPISEHNRLYWYRQTLGQGPEFLTYFQNEAQLEKSRLLSDRFSAERPKGSFSTLEIQRTEQGDSAMYLCASSPGLLYEQYFGPGTRLTVT.